Each of the 11 T cell receptor beta chains below was sequenced from the same sample in a study of neurological immune-mediated disorders (dated by TCRdb to the late 2010s). Library generation was performed with 5' RACE. The reads were generated on an Illumina HiSeq 2500. TCRdb cleaned the public reads at Q25 with fastp, built clones with MiXCR and kept in-frame beta chains. Entries are consolidated by CDR3 protein sequence, retaining the most common genes and DNA. The sample table contains tens of thousands of distinct CDR3 sequences; only one count was recorded for about 6.3% of them. The ten largest make up under 5.5% of the sample. Sequenced input: PBMCs. Receptor source: a woman in her thirties or forties in good health.

This chain links TRBV7-8 with TRBJ2-7, with D hard to call. Germline V gene data show CDR1 as SGHVS and CDR2 as FQNEAQ. The V gene lost 1 base and the J gene lost 9 bases, with 13 bases spanning the gap. This CDR3 has 13 amino acids. The CDR3 DNA sequence: TGTGCCAGCAGCTTAGAAGCCAGTTATGGGCAGTACTTC. Encoded protein: CASSLEASYGQYF.

This clonotype was counted many times. The chain carries TRBV20-1 and TRBJ1-5; D unresolved. Deletions cut 3 bases from V and 0 bases from J, with 6 bases between. Germline V lookup: CDR1 DFQATT, CDR2 SNEGSKA (reference sequence). This CDR3 contains 13 residues. CDR3 sequence: CSASQDSNQPQHF. In nucleotides, the CDR3 is TGCAGTGCTAGCCAGGATAGCAATCAGCCCCAGCATTTT.

In this sample, this clonotype turned up many times. The chain combines TRBV29-1 with TRBJ1-2; D remains unclear. The germline gives CDR1 SQVTM, CDR2 ANQGSEA. V was pared by 0 bases and J by 8 bases, with 13 bases between. The CDR3 has 13 amino acids. This chain's CDR3 is CSVEELASEGYTF. CDR3 coding DNA: TGCAGCGTTGAAGAGTTGGCTTCTGAGGGCTACACCTTC.

The sample holds many counts of this clonotype. The rearrangement links TRBV3-1 to TRBJ2-7; unclear D gene. There are 15 residues in the CDR3. CDR1 and CDR2 from the germline V gene are LGHDT and YNNKEL (reference sequence). Deletions cut 1 base from V and 1 base from J, with 11 bases between. Written as DNA, the CDR3 is TGTGCCAGCAGCCAAGCTATAGTACAGTCCTACGAGCAGTACTTC. This sequence encodes CASSQAIVQSYEQYF.

V usage is TRBV7-9 and J usage is TRBJ2-5; a possible D gene is TRBD1 (6 bases). V gave up 5 bases and J gave up 5 bases, with 9 bases separating them. Looked up from germline, CDR1 is SEHNR and CDR2 is FQNEAQ (reference sequence). There are 12 residues in the CDR3. The CDR3 protein is CASSARGETQYF. The DNA for the CDR3 is TGTGCCAGCAGCGCTAGGGGGGAGACCCAGTACTTC.

This clonotype came up many times. This chain connects TRBV6-1 to TRBJ2-7; 12 nucleotides match TRBD1. The germline V gene encodes CDR1 MNHNS and CDR2 SASEGT. This CDR3 region has 14 residues. Trimming removed 8 bases from V and 6 bases from J; junction bases left unmatched: 8. CDR3 coding DNA: TGTGCCAGCCTAGCCGGGACAGGGGGCCTCGAGCAGTACTTC. Encoded protein: CASLAGTGGLEQYF.

This clonotype was seen at least ten times. V gene TRBV27 combines with J gene TRBJ1-2; D unresolved. V lost 7 bases to trimming and J lost 4 bases, with 16 bases between them. The CDR3 runs to 14 residues. Germline values: CDR1 MNHEY, CDR2 SMNVEV (reference sequence). CDR3 loop: CASKLGGVGYGYTF. Written as DNA, the CDR3 is TGTGCCAGCAAATTGGGCGGCGTGGGCTATGGCTACACCTTC.

This clonotype was detected many times. J is TRBJ2-1 and V is TRBV2; 10 bases are a match to TRBD2. From germline, CDR1 is SNHLY and CDR2 FYNNEI. CDR3 size: 15 residues. After removal of 6 bases from V and 5 bases from J, the junction contained 7 bases not matched to a gene. The DNA of the CDR3 is TGTGCCAGCAGGGTCAGCGGGAGGGCTAACAATGAGCAGTTCTTC. Amino acid sequence: CASRVSGRANNEQFF.

This clonotype was observed many times. The V and J genes are TRBV15 and TRBJ2-7, with D unresolved. The CDR3 is made up of 13 amino acids. CDR1 LNHNV and CDR2 YYDKDF come from the germline V gene (reference sequence). V shed 0 bases and J shed 4 bases, with 7 bases lying between them. CDR3 coding DNA: TGTGCCACCAGCAGAGATCCCACTTACGAGCAGTACTTC. It codes for CATSRDPTYEQYF.

Many counts were recorded for this clonotype. The V call is TRBV29-1, the J call TRBJ2-1; 7 positions agree with TRBD2. Germline V lookup: CDR1 SQVTM, CDR2 ANQGSEA. The trim removed 7 bases at V and 0 bases at J, leaving 9 bases unmatched. This CDR3 comprises 15 residues. The CDR3 here is CSADTSDSSYNEQFF. As DNA, the CDR3 is TGCAGCGCCGACACTAGCGATAGCTCCTACAATGAGCAGTTCTTC.

This clonotype was observed at least ten times. This sequence joins TRBV7-9 and TRBJ1-5; tentatively, D is TRBD1 (6 bases). V was cut by 5 bases and J by 2 bases, with 19 bases left in between. The CDR3 consists of 17 residues. CDR1 is SEHNR, CDR2 FQNEAQ, per germline (reference sequence). The CDR3 protein is CASSEGGGREGNQPQHF. DNA of the CDR3: TGTGCCAGCAGCGAAGGTGGGGGGCGTGAGGGCAATCAGCCCCAGCATTTT.